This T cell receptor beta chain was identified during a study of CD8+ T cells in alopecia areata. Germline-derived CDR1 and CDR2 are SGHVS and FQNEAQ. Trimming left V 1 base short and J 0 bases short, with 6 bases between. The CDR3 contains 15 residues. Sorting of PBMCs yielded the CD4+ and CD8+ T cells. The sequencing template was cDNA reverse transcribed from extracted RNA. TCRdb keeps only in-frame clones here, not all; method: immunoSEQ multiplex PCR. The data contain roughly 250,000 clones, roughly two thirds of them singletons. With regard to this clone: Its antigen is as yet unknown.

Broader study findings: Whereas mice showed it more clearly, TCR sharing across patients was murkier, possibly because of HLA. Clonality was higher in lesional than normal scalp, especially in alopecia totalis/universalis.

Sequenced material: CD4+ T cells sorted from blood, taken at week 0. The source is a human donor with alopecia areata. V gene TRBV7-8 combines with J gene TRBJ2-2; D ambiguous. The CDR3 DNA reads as TGTGCCAGCAGCTTAGGGCGCACGAACACCGGGGAGCTGTTTTTT. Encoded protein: CASSLGRTNTGELFF.